This is a list of T cell receptor beta chains from one sample in a study of OX40 agonist ivuxolimab in advanced cancers. Profiled with immunoSEQ multiplex PCR; TCRdb holds only in-frame clones, not every one. The sample consists of 45,000 to 65,000 clones, around 77% of them appearing once. Material: CD4+ or CD8+ T cells sorted from blood, obtained in a trial of the OX40 agonist ivuxolimab. The receptors here all came from an adult with an advanced solid tumor such as melanoma, head and neck, liver or kidney cancer. Both conserved end residues are part of each CDR3. D genes are given only for firm matches. Part of the rows lack a size; the others show once, few, many or a class for expanded clones.

CDR3 protein	CDR3 DNA	V gene	clone size	D gene	J gene
CASSPSRGGGRGDEQFF	TGTGCCAGCAGCCCCAGCCGAGGAGGGGGGCGTGGGGATGAGCAGTTCTTC	TRBV7-9	-	-	TRBJ2-1
CASRARGTVYSNQPQHF	TGCGCCAGCAGAGCCAGAGGGACAGTCTATAGCAATCAGCCCCAGCATTTT	TRBV10-2	-	TRBD1	TRBJ1-5
CASSLSWVAEAFF	TGTGCCAGCAGTTTATCGTGGGTGGCTGAAGCTTTCTTT	TRBV27	-	-	TRBJ1-1
CSVELPGPNTEAFF	TGCAGCGTTGAATTACCGGGACCGAACACTGAAGCTTTCTTT	TRBV29-1	-	-	TRBJ1-1
CATSGRAAIGYTF	TGTGCCACCAGCGGCAGGGCGGCTATTGGCTACACCTTC	TRBV15	-	-	TRBJ1-2
CASSLLDYTGELFF	TGCGCCAGCAGCTTGTTGGACTACACCGGGGAGCTGTTTTTT	TRBV5-1	-	-	TRBJ2-2
CASSISLAGADTGELFF	TGTGCCAGTAGTATCTCCCTAGCGGGGGCTGACACCGGGGAGCTGTTTTTT	TRBV19	-	TRBD2	TRBJ2-2
CASSLEIGSNTEAFF	TGCGCCAGCAGCTTGGAGATAGGTTCAAACACTGAAGCTTTCTTT	TRBV5-1	few	-	TRBJ1-1
CASSLRGANTYQETQYF	TGTGCCAGCAGCTTACGGGGGGCCAACACGTACCAAGAGACCCAGTACTTC	TRBV7-8	-	-	TRBJ2-5
CASSYLTGTIYEQYF	TGTGCCAGCAGTTACTTGACAGGGACGATCTACGAGCAGTACTTC	TRBV6-5	-	TRBD1	TRBJ2-7
CASSMSGLAGGTSTDTQYF	TGTGCCAGTAGTATGTCGGGACTAGCGGGAGGGACTAGCACAGATACGCAGTATTTT	TRBV19	-	TRBD2	TRBJ2-3
CASSFASGMRGEQYF	TGTGCCAGCAGTTTTGCTAGCGGGATGCGGGGCGAGCAGTACTTC	TRBV28	once	TRBD2	TRBJ2-7
CSASGTYEQYF	TGCAGTGCTAGCGGGACCTACGAGCAGTACTTC	TRBV20-1	-	-	TRBJ2-7
CAWSVYPNNEQFF	TGTGCCTGGAGTGTATACCCCAACAATGAGCAGTTCTTC	TRBV30	-	-	TRBJ2-1
CASSKPGGYTEAFF	TGTGCCAGCAGTAAACCGGGGGGCTACACTGAAGCTTTCTTT	TRBV6-5	-	-	TRBJ1-1
CASTSDGLSGNTIYF	TGTGCCAGCACCTCGGACGGACTCTCTGGAAACACCATATATTTT	TRBV6-5	-	-	TRBJ1-3
CATSRDLAGRSGNTIYF	TGTGCCACCAGCAGAGATCTAGCAGGTCGCTCTGGAAACACCATATATTTT	TRBV15	-	-	TRBJ1-3
CASSPPWMGGNQPQHF	TGTGCCAGTTCCCCGCCGTGGATGGGGGGCAATCAGCCCCAGCATTTT	TRBV19	-	-	TRBJ1-5
CASSPGDGTDTQYF	TGTGCCAGCAGCCCGGGGGACGGCACAGATACGCAGTATTTT	TRBV27	few	-	TRBJ2-3
CASRLRTGGYNEQFF	TGTGCCAGTAGACTACGGACAGGGGGCTACAATGAGCAGTTCTTC	TRBV19	-	TRBD1	TRBJ2-1
CASIRDFDTGELFF	TGTGCCAGTATCCGGGACTTCGACACCGGGGAGCTGTTTTTT	TRBV19	-	-	TRBJ2-2
CASSFRPKGDEKLFF	TGTGCCAGCAGTTTCCGACCCAAAGGTGATGAAAAACTGTTTTTT	TRBV6-1	-	-	TRBJ1-4